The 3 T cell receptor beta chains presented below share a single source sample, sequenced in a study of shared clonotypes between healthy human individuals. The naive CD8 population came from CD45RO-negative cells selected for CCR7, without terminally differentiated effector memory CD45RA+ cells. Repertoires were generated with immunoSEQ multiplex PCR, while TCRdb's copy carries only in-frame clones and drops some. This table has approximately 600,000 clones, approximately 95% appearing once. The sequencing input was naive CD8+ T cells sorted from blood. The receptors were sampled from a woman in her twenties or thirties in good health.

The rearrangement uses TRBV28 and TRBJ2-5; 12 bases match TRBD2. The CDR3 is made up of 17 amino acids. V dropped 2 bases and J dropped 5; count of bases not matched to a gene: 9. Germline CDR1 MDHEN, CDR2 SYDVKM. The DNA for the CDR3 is TGTGCCAGCAGTTTACCCTCTAGCGGGAGGGCCCGTGAGACCCAGTACTTC. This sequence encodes CASSLPSSGRARETQYF.

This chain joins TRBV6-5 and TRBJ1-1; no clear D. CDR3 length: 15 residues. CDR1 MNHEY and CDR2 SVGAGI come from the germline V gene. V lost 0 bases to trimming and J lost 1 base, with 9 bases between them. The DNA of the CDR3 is TGTGCCAGCAGTTACTCGAACGAAGGGAACACTGAAGCTTTCTTT. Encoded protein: CASSYSNEGNTEAFF.

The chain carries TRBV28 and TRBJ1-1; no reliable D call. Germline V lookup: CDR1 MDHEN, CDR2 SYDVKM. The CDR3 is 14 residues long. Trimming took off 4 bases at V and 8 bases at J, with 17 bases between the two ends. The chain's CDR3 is CASSSAGRRTEAFF. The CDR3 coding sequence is TGTGCCAGCAGTTCAGCCGGCCGTAGAACGGAAGCTTTCTTT.